This TCR beta chain was found in a study of shared clonotypes between healthy human individuals. Turning to the study itself: The study drew on a couple of women and a few men aged 18 to 49 as donors.

V was clipped by 5 bases and J by 6 bases, with 8 bases between them. Germline V gene lookup returns CDR1 MDHEN and CDR2 SYDVKM. The CDR3 has 11 amino acids. Findings of the study overall: Depth was large, yet rarefaction showed that sorted-subset sequencing was incomplete. Estimated clonotype richness was generally higher in naive than memory subsets.

Only in-frame clones appear in the TCRdb table, and some are missing; sequencing was by immunoSEQ multiplex PCR. The sample holds some 2.3 million clones, 85% to 95% seen once. In the case of this clone: Antigen unknown.

The V call is TRBV28, the J call TRBJ2-7; D might be TRBD2 (5 bases). The TCR comes from a man aged 18 to 30 in good health. Some clones in this sample may be carry-over from other donors' samples. The sequenced sample consisted of naive CD4+ T cells from PBMCs. Subset denoted: CD45RA+ positively selected. The CDR3 spells CASSARGEQYF. The CDR3 coding sequence is TGTGCCAGCAGTGCCCGGGGCGAGCAGTACTTC.